This T cell receptor (beta chain) appears in the sequencing data of a study of PD-L1 blockade in urothelial cancer. Background on the study: The researchers analyzed blood 3 weeks (second dose) and 6 weeks after treatment start. Each blood sample yielded a median of 141,255 T cells.

Comment on this clone: At one of its ends the junction is not consistent with the germline gene, which may arise from a read error.

Regarding time point: pretreatment peripheral blood. The CDR3 loop spans 15 amino acids. Germline V gives CDR1 SSHAT, CDR2 FNYEAQ (reference sequence). Assay: immunoSEQ multiplex PCR; the TCRdb copy retains only in-frame clones and omits some. The sample lists roughly 47,000 clones; 70% to 80% were seen once. The V and J genes are TRBV7-7 and TRBJ1-4, with D hard to call. This TCR derives from a man in his 70s with urothelial cancer. Here the sequenced sample was PBMCs, taken around atezolizumab (anti-PD-L1) treatment. Here the CDR3 reads CASSLVGGANEKLFF. The CDR3 DNA reads TGTGCTAGCAGCTTAGTCGGCGGAGCTAATGAAAAACTGTTTTTT.